One and the same sample provided the 7 T cell receptor beta chains below, sequenced in a study of Tregs in tolerant kidney transplant recipients. The table came from immunoSEQ multiplex PCR; TCRdb's copy has only in-frame clones and leaves some out. The data show about 66,000 clones, roughly 90% seen once. This sample comprised CD8+ T cells from blood, obtained before the transplant. The receptors were sampled from a human donor who received a combined kidney and bone marrow transplant.

The CDR3 nucleotides are TGTGCCAGCAGTCACCGGGACAGCAACGTCCTGACTTTC. Protein sequence: CASSHRDSNVLTF. The V and J genes are TRBV28 and TRBJ2-6; 7 bases match TRBD1. This CDR3 is 13 amino acids long. The V gene's germline CDR1 is MDHEN and CDR2 SYDVKM. V shed 5 bases, J shed 9 bases, and the junction held 4 bases outside the gene matches.

V is TRBV7-9 and J is TRBJ1-5; no reliable D call. CDR3 length: 13 residues. Trimming removed 5 bases from V and 3 bases from J, with 8 bases in between. Germline CDR1 reads SEHNR; CDR2 reads FQNEAQ (reference sequence). The CDR3 DNA reads as TGTGCCAGCAGCGGGGAGAACAATCAGCCCCAGCATTTT. Its protein product is CASSGENNQPQHF.

The chain is built from TRBV7-9 and TRBJ1-4; possible D gene TRBD1, 6 bases. V was clipped by 10 bases and J by 6 bases, with 12 bases between them. The CDR3 contains 12 residues. Germline values: CDR1 SEHNR, CDR2 FQNEAQ (reference sequence). The CDR3 spells CAITGLHEKLFF. The CDR3 DNA is TGTGCCATAACAGGGCTACATGAAAAACTGTTTTTT. The full variable domain, completed using reference TRBV7-9 and TRBJ1-4, is DTGVSQNPRHKITKRGQNVTFRCDPISEHNRLYWYRQTLGQGPEFLTYFQNEAQLEKSRLLSDRFSAERPKGSFSTLEIQRTEQGDSAMYLCAITGLHEKLFFGSGTQLSVL.

The chain couples TRBV13 to TRBJ2-1, with TRBD2 matching over 8 bases. Per the germline V gene, CDR1 is PRHDT and CDR2 is FYEKMQ (reference sequence). The CDR3 is made up of 15 amino acids. V dropped 1 base and J dropped 5; count of bases not matched to a gene: 4. The CDR3 nucleotides read TGTGCCAGCAGCTTAGATCGGCGGGGGGACAATGAGCAGTTCTTC. It translates to CASSLDRRGDNEQFF.

V usage is TRBV15 and J usage is TRBJ2-5, with TRBD1 matching over 8 bases. The DNA matches TRBJ2-7 better at its end, which makes the J call doubtful. Germline V gene lookup returns CDR1 LNHNV and CDR2 YYDKDF (reference sequence). The CDR3 has 16 amino acids. In DNA, the CDR3 is TGTGCCACCAGCAGAATACCCGGGACAGGCTCCTACGAGCAGTACTTC. Translated, it gives CATSRIPGTGSYEQYF.

In this sample, this clone turned up a few times. The chain recombines TRBV27 with TRBJ2-7, with D maybe TRBD1 (6 bases). Trimming stripped 7 bases from V and 3 bases from J, with 16 bases between. Germline V gene lookup returns CDR1 MNHEY and CDR2 SMNVEV (reference sequence). The CDR3 runs to 14 residues. CDR3 residues: CASTSIDRLYEQYF. In DNA, the CDR3 is TGTGCCAGCACTTCTATCGACAGGCTCTACGAGCAGTACTTC.

J is TRBJ1-5 and V is TRBV19; a weak D match, TRBD1 (5 bases). Trimming shortened V by 6 bases and J by 4 bases, and 16 bases separated the two germline ends. The germline V gene encodes CDR1 LNHDA and CDR2 SQIVND (reference sequence). The CDR3 is 15 amino acids. The CDR3 sequence is CASSDFGGWNQPQHF. Written as DNA, the CDR3 is TGTGCCAGTAGCGACTTCGGGGGGTGGAATCAGCCCCAGCATTTT.